This T cell receptor beta chain was observed in a study of cytomegalovirus exposure and HLA in healthy donors. Whole-study findings and limits: A later analysis revealed that TCR association rates differed between HLA loci, peaking at DRB1 and bottoming out at HLA-C. An Asian-associated ancestry cluster reportedly showed fewer N-insertions than the roughly 700-donor mean in a later analysis. In terms of immune exposure information, only CMV serostatus was available.

In the case of this clone: Its target is unknown.

The PCR was carried out with 60 Vbeta primers and 13 Jbeta primers. As handled by the study authors: Later reanalysis found roughly 80 million unique TCR beta chains, about 10 million of them shared. Produced via immunoSEQ multiplex PCR; TCRdb's table is partial and in-frame only. V and J calls and clone size are as listed in that table; D and trimming were resolved from the DNA. There are roughly 46,000 clones in the sample, with roughly 0.99% held by the top ten. The CDR3 is made up of 11 amino acids. The germline gives CDR1 DFQATT, CDR2 SNEGSKA (reference sequence). This sequence joins TRBV20-1 and TRBJ2-2; a weak D match, TRBD2 (5 bases). The clonotype was recovered from a middle-aged woman in good health and CMV-seronegative. The source material was PBMCs. The CDR3 nucleotides are TGCGGAGTTCAACGGAGGGGGGAGCTGTTTTTT. Translation: CGVQRRGELFF.